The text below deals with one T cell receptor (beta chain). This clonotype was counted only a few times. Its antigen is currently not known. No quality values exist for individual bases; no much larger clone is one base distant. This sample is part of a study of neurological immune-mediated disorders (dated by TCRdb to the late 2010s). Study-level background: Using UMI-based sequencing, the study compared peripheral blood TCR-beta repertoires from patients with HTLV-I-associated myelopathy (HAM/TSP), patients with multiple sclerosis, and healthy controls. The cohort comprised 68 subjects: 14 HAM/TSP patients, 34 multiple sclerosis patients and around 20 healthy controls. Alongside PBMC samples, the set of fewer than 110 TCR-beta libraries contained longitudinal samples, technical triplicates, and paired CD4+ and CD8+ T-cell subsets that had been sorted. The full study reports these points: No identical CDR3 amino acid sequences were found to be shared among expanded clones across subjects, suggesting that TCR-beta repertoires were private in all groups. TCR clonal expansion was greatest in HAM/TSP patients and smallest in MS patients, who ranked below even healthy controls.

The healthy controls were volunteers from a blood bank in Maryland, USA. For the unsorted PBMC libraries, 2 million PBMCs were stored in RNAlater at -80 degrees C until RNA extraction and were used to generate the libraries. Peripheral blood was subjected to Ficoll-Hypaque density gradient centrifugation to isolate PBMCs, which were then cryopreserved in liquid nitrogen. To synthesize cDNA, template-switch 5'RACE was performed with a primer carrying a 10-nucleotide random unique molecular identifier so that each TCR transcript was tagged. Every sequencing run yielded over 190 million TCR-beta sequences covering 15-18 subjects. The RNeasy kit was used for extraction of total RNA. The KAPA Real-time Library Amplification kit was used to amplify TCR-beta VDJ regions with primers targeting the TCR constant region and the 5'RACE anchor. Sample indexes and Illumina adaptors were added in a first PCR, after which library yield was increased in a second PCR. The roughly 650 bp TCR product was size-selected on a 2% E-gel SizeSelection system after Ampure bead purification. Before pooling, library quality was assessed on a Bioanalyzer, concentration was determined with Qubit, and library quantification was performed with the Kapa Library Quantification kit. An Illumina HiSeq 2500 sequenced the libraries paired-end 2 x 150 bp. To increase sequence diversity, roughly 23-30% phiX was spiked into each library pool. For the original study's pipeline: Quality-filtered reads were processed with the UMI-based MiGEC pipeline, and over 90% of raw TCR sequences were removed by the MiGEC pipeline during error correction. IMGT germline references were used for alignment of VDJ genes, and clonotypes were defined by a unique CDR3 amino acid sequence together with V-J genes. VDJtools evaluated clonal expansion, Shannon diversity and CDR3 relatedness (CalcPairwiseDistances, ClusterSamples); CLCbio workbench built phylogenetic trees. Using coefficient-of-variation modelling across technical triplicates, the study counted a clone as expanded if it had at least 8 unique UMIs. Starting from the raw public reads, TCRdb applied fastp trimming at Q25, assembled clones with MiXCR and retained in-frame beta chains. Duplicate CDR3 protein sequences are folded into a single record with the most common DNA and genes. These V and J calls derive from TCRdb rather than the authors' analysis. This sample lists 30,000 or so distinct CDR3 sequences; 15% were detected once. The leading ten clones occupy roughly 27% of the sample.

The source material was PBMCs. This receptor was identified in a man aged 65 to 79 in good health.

The DNA is TGTGCCAGCAGACAGCTCCTTGCCGGGGACAGCACAGATACGCAGTATTTT. It codes for CASRQLLAGDSTDTQYF. This sequence uses TRBV4-2 and TRBJ2-3; the D gene may be TRBD1 or TRBD2, since each aligns over 5 bases. The CDR3 contains 17 residues, cysteine and phenylalanine counted. Kept here is only the CDR3 DNA, which spans 51 bases and is read in frame from base 1. CDR1 and CDR2 are read off the germline V gene as LGHNA and YNFKEQ. The V and J ends are trimmed by 6 bases and 0 bases, leaving 19 bases between them.